One sample yielded the 18 T cell receptor beta chains listed below, sequenced in a study of Graves' ophthalmopathy and Graves' hyperthyroidism. Researchers took RNA transcripts and amplified TCR beta CDR3 regions from them. After a first-round RT-PCR with HTBI primers, a second-round multiplex PCR was run. One entry per CDR3 protein results from TCRdb running MiXCR on the multiplex PCR reads. The table has approximately 700,000 distinct CDR3 sequences, roughly 40% seen once. Sequences were obtained from peripheral blood. These receptors were obtained from an adult man with Graves' ophthalmopathy.

About this clonotype: This clone may be a read error of a much larger clone one base away. This chain connects TRBV19 to TRBJ1-1, with D unclear. Germline loops: CDR1 LNHDA, CDR2 SQIVND (reference sequence). CDR3 length: 13 residues. V lost 6 bases and J lost 3, with 11 bases in between. The CDR3 bases are TGTGCCAGTAGAGGGAGGTCGGACACTGAAGCTTTCTTT. It specifies CASRGRSDTEAFF.

V is TRBV10-3 and J is TRBJ1-3; no clear D. The CDR3 has 14 residues. V lost 8 bases, J lost 0 bases, and 11 bases lay in between. Germline V CDR1 and CDR2: ENHRY, SYGVKD. The CDR3 DNA reads as TGTGCCATCTCCGGGCGGCTCTCTGGAAACACCATATATTTT. Translating gives CAISGRLSGNTIYF.

Turning to this clonotype: A much larger clone differs by one base, so this may be a read error. The CDR3 bases are TGCAGCGTGGAGGGTAACACCTTC. It is translated as CSVEGNTF. J is TRBJ1-2 and V is TRBV29-1; D not resolved. The CDR3 covers 8 residues. The germline CDR1 and CDR2 sequences are SQVTM and ANQGSEA. V lost 6 bases to trimming and J lost 12 bases, with 8 bases between them.

This clonotype was detected many times. At one of its ends the junction is not consistent with the germline gene, which may arise from a read error. The chain links TRBV19 to TRBJ1-1, with 7 bases identical to TRBD1. The CDR3 is 13 amino acids. CDR1 LNHDA and CDR2 SQIVND come from the germline V gene (reference sequence). This CDR3 reads CASSGQLNTEAFF. CDR3 sequence (DNA): TGCGCCAGCTCGGGACAGCTGAACACTGAAGCTTTCTTT. Variable domain in full (rest from reference TRBV19 and TRBJ1-1): DGGITQSPKYLFRKEGQNVTLSCEQNLNHDAMYWYRQDPGQGLRLIYYSQIVNDFQKGDIAEGYSVSREKKESFPLTVTSAQKNPTAFYLCASSGQLNTEAFFGQGTRLTVV.

The V call is TRBV9, the J call TRBJ1-4; 9 bases match TRBD1. V trimming: 2 bases; J trimming: 7 bases; junction bases outside the gene matches: 6. Germline V lookup: CDR1 SGDLS, CDR2 YYNGEE. The CDR3 consists of 15 residues. The CDR3 DNA reads as TGTGCCAGCAGCGTCTCGGGACAGGGTGCTGAAAAACTGTTTTTT. Protein sequence: CASSVSGQGAEKLFF.

This clonotype showed up many times. The V and J genes are TRBV25-1 and TRBJ2-2; D is undetermined. Germline assignment: CDR1 MGHDK and CDR2 SYGVNS. V was pared by 6 bases and J by 4 bases, with 9 bases between. The length of the CDR3 is 13 residues. This CDR3 reads CASSTVVTGELFF. CDR3 nucleotides: TGTGCCAGCAGCACAGTAGTCACCGGGGAGCTGTTTTTT.

The chain combines TRBV10-3 with TRBJ1-1, with 8 positions matching TRBD1. Germline CDR1 is ENHRY and CDR2 is SYGVKD. J was trimmed by 4 bases and V by 10 bases; bases with no gene match: 11. The CDR3 is 14 amino acids. The CDR3, as DNA: TGTGCCAGCACCCAAACAGGGGGGTTCACTGAAGCTTTCTTT. As protein: CASTQTGGFTEAFF.

As concerns this clonotype: The junction and the germline gene differ at one end; a read error may be behind it. The rearrangement links TRBV10-2 to TRBJ2-5; D is undetermined. This CDR3 spans 13 amino acids. Germline V gene data show CDR1 as WSHSY and CDR2 as SAAADI. The DNA for the CDR3 is TGTGCCAGCTCACCAAAGGACCAAGAGACCCAGTACTTC. This translates into CASSPKDQETQYF.

This clonotype showed up just once. This rearrangement joins TRBV12-3 or TRBV12-4 to TRBJ2-5; 13 positions agree with TRBD2. The CDR3 runs to 16 residues. The V segment lost 6 bases and the J segment 2 bases; nucleotides outside the gene matches: 6. The CDR3 DNA follows: TGTGCCAGCAGAGTCATGGGACTAGCGGGGCAAGAGACCCAGTACTTC. As protein: CASRVMGLAGQETQYF.

A few counts support this clonotype. The V gene is TRBV7-2, the J gene TRBJ2-5, with unresolved D. The germline V and J ends were trimmed by 0 bases and 3 bases, with 5 bases remaining between them. Germline V gene data show CDR1 as SGHTA and CDR2 as FQGNSA. This CDR3 contains 13 residues. CDR3 loop: CASSLAPEETQYF. CDR3 nucleotides: TGTGCCAGCAGCTTAGCTCCGGAAGAGACCCAGTACTTC. Filled out from reference TRBV7-2 and TRBJ2-5, the complete variable domain reads GAGVSQSPSNKVTEKGKDVELRCDPISGHTALYWYRQSLGQGLEFLIYFQGNSAPDKSGLPSDRFSAERTGGSVSTLTIQRTQQEDSAVYLCASSLAPEETQYFGPGTRLLVL.

This rearrangement joins TRBV10-3 to TRBJ2-5, with TRBD2 identical over 8 bases. V gave up 3 bases and J gave up 4 bases; unmatched junction bases: 4. The CDR3 is 14 amino acids. Germline V lookup: CDR1 ENHRY, CDR2 SYGVKD. CDR3 in amino acids: CAISETSGGETQYF. The CDR3 DNA is TGTGCCATCAGTGAAACTAGCGGAGGAGAGACCCAGTACTTC.

The chain carries TRBV25-1 and TRBJ1-2; D gene ambiguous. Germline V gene sequence: CDR1 MGHDK, CDR2 SYGVNS. V shed 5 bases and J shed 5 bases, with 21 bases lying between them. The CDR3 has 16 amino acids. The CDR3 nucleotides read TGTGCCAGCAGTTTAAGGTCGGATGGAGTACCTTATGGCTACACCTTC. This encodes CASSLRSDGVPYGYTF.

This rearrangement joins TRBV20-1 to TRBJ2-7; 8 bases match TRBD1. This CDR3 is built from 14 residues. Trimming took 3 bases from V and 2 from J; bases not matched to a gene: 6. Germline assignment: CDR1 DFQATT and CDR2 SNEGSKA (reference sequence). The DNA of the CDR3 is TGCAGTGCTAGGCGCGACAGGGGAGCCTACGAGCAGTACTTC. Translation gives CSARRDRGAYEQYF.

As to this clonotype: Just one base apart from a much larger clone, this may be a read error. The genes are TRBV6-6 and TRBJ1-6; 9 bases fit TRBD1. The CDR3 sequence is 15 residues long. Germline lookup yields CDR1 MNHNY and CDR2 SVGAGI (reference sequence). The CDR3 DNA sequence: TGTGCCAGCAGTCCCGACAGGGGGACATATTCACCCCTCCGCTTT. Protein: CASSPDRGTYSPLRF.

This clonotype showed up many times. The chain couples TRBV5-8 to TRBJ2-5; TRBD1 matches at 10 bases. V shed 4 bases and J 7 bases; nucleotides not matched to a gene: 10. The length of the CDR3 is 15 residues. Germline CDR1 SGHTS, CDR2 YDEGEE. The CDR3 coding sequence is TGTGCCAGCAGCGGACCGGGACAGGGGTACGCGACCCAGTACTTC. Residues: CASSGPGQGYATQYF.

The rearrangement uses TRBV7-2 and TRBJ1-4; D not certain. V lost 4 bases and J 4 bases, leaving 10 bases between the germline ends. The germline V gene encodes CDR1 SGHTA and CDR2 FQGNSA. CDR3 length: 14 amino acids. CDR3 nucleotides: TGTGCCAGCAGCTCCGGACGGAATAATGAAAAACTGTTTTTT. It yields the protein CASSSGRNNEKLFF.

The genes are TRBV12-5 and TRBJ2-2; maybe TRBD2 (7 bases). CDR1 LGHNT and CDR2 FRNRAP come from the germline V gene. This CDR3 contains 17 residues. V dropped 0 bases and J dropped 6 bases, with 17 bases sitting between them. Here the CDR3 reads CASGLVVSGGPPGELFF. CDR3 in DNA: TGTGCTAGTGGTTTGGTAGTGTCGGGGGGCCCTCCCGGGGAGCTGTTTTTT.

This clonotype has a count of ten or more. V is TRBV7-3 and J is TRBJ1-1, with D maybe TRBD1 (5 bases). V was pared by 2 bases and J by 0 bases, with 13 bases between. Germline V gene lookup returns CDR1 SGHTA and CDR2 FQGTGA. CDR3 size: 16 residues. The CDR3 sequence: CASSLEAGGMNTEAFF. The CDR3 DNA reads TGTGCCAGCAGCTTAGAGGCGGGGGGGATGAACACTGAAGCTTTCTTT.